The 26 T cell receptor beta chains below come from one sample, sequenced in a study of shared clonotypes between healthy human individuals. It was CD45RO-negative cells, positively selected for CCR7, that made up naive CD8 cells, with terminally differentiated effector memory CD45RA+ cells excluded. Method: immunoSEQ multiplex PCR; TCRdb's copy keeps in-frame clones and lacks some. The sample holds about 2 million clones, approximately 95% seen once. Sequencing was carried out using naive CD8+ T cells sorted from blood. These receptors were taken from a man aged 18 to 29 in good health.

The V call is TRBV7-9, the J call TRBJ2-7; D uncertain. There are 11 residues in the CDR3. The germline V and J ends were trimmed by 1 base and 5 bases, with 3 bases remaining between them. Germline V gives CDR1 SEHNR, CDR2 FQNEAQ (reference sequence). The CDR3 region is CASSLDDEQYF. DNA for the CDR3: TGTGCCAGCAGCTTAGATGACGAGCAGTACTTC.

Points on this clone: Other DNA variants within this sample encode the same CDR3. The rearrangement links TRBV19 to TRBJ2-7, with 7 bases lining up with TRBD1. The germline V gene encodes CDR1 LNHDA and CDR2 SQIVND (reference sequence). V trimming: 5 bases; J trimming: 3 bases; junction bases outside the gene matches: 4. This CDR3 region has 13 residues. The CDR3 nucleotides are TGTGCCAGTAGTCCTGGGACAGACTACGAGCAGTACTTC. Translated: CASSPGTDYEQYF. Drawing the rest from reference TRBV19 and TRBJ2-7, the complete variable domain is DGGITQSPKYLFRKEGQNVTLSCEQNLNHDAMYWYRQDPGQGLRLIYYSQIVNDFQKGDIAEGYSVSREKKESFPLTVTSAQKNPTAFYLCASSPGTDYEQYFGPGTRLTVT.

The chain combines TRBV5-1 with TRBJ2-1, with 8 bases fitting TRBD2. Germline trimming cut 4 bases from V and 6 bases from J; bases unmatched to any gene: 15. Germline values: CDR1 SGHRS, CDR2 YFSETQ. This CDR3 region has 17 residues. The CDR3 DNA reads TGCGCCAGCAGCCTGGGGGTTTCGGGAGGGCCTTTCAATGAGCAGTTCTTC. Amino acid sequence: CASSLGVSGGPFNEQFF.

The chain employs TRBV7-8 and TRBJ2-7; D possibly corresponds to TRBD2 (6 bases). The CDR3 consists of 14 residues. Germline V lookup: CDR1 SGHVS, CDR2 FQNEAQ. V shed 5 bases and J shed 1 base, with 12 bases lying between them. As DNA, the CDR3 is TGTGCCAGCAGCACATCGGGACTTTCCTACGAGCAGTACTTC. It encodes CASSTSGLSYEQYF.

V gene TRBV30 combines with J gene TRBJ1-1; 7 nucleotides agree with TRBD1. J was trimmed by 11 bases and V by 5 bases; bases with no gene match: 14. Germline V gives CDR1 GTSNPN, CDR2 SVGIG (reference sequence). This CDR3 is built from 13 residues. CDR3 nucleotide sequence: TGTGCCTGGGATTCAGGGGGAAGGTCGGATGCTTTCTTT. Its protein product is CAWDSGGRSDAFF.

The rearrangement joins TRBV2 to TRBJ2-7, with a tentative D call TRBD2 (5 bases). Per germline, CDR1 SNHLY and CDR2 FYNNEI. The V end lost 8 bases, the J end lost 2 bases, and 19 bases lay between the germline ends. The CDR3 extends over 15 amino acids. CDR3 loop: CASLQDLSITYEQYF. CDR3 coding DNA: TGTGCCAGCCTTCAGGACTTAAGCATAACCTACGAGCAGTACTTC.

The chain recombines TRBV5-6 with TRBJ1-2; tentative D call: TRBD1 (5 bases). The V gene lost 4 bases and the J gene lost 3 bases, with 13 bases spanning the gap. The CDR3 has 14 residues. CDR1 and CDR2 from the germline V gene are SGHDT and YYEEEE. The CDR3 DNA reads TGTGCCAGCAGCCACCGAACGGGACACTATGGCTACACCTTC. It specifies CASSHRTGHYGYTF. The whole variable domain, remainder taken from reference TRBV5-6 and TRBJ1-2, is DAGVTQSPTHLIKTRGQQVTLRCSPKSGHDTVSWYQQALGQGPQFIFQYYEEEERQRGNFPDRFSGHQFPNYSSELNVNALLLGDSALYLCASSHRTGHYGYTFGSGTRLTVV.

Turning to this clone: In the same sample, other DNA sequences code for this CDR3. The genes are TRBV6-5 and TRBJ2-7; D not resolved. The V gene lost 5 bases and the J gene lost 7 bases, with 12 bases spanning the gap. The CDR3 sequence is 12 residues long. CDR1 MNHEY and CDR2 SVGAGI come from the germline V gene. CDR3: CASSPTGSEQYF. CDR3 coding DNA: TGTGCCAGCAGTCCCACGGGCAGTGAGCAGTACTTC.

This chain connects TRBV6-1 to TRBJ2-2, with D perhaps TRBD1 or TRBD2 (5 bases each). The CDR3 spans 14 residues. V gave up 10 bases and J gave up 0 bases, with 12 bases separating them. CDR1 is MNHNS and CDR2 is SASEGT in the germline V gene. As DNA, the CDR3 is TGTGCCATCAAGAGGGGCACGAACACCGGGGAGCTGTTTTTT. Translated: CAIKRGTNTGELFF.

This clone was seen once. The sample carries other DNA sequences with the same CDR3. The rearrangement uses TRBV7-9 and TRBJ2-7, with 8 bases fitting TRBD2. Germline V gene lookup returns CDR1 SEHNR and CDR2 FQNEAQ (reference sequence). The CDR3 spans 15 residues. Unmatched junction bases numbered 1, after V lost 0 bases and J lost 0 bases. CDR3 in DNA: TGTGCCAGCAGCTTAGCGGCGGGAGGCTCCTACGAGCAGTACTTC. This sequence encodes CASSLAAGGSYEQYF.

DNA for the CDR3: TGTGCCAGCAGTTTACCGGGAGGGCCTGGTGAGCAGTACTTC. Translated: CASSLPGGPGEQYF. This chain links TRBV27 with TRBJ2-7; 8 nucleotides line up with TRBD2. CDR1 is MNHEY, CDR2 SMNVEV, per germline (reference sequence). V gave up 2 bases and J gave up 7 bases; unmatched junction bases: 7. The CDR3 is 14 residues long.

V and J are TRBV5-4 and TRBJ2-7; 9 nucleotides line up with TRBD2. CDR1 and CDR2 (germline): SGHNT, YYREEE (reference sequence). Germline trimming cut 4 bases from V and 6 bases from J; bases unmatched to any gene: 17. The CDR3 is 17 amino acids. The CDR3 region is CASSRLPGLAAGGEQYF. In DNA form, the CDR3 reads TGTGCCAGCAGCCGACTACCGGGACTAGCCGCGGGGGGCGAGCAGTACTTC.

With regard to this clone: Other DNA sequences within the sample encode an identical CDR3. V and J are TRBV19 and TRBJ2-7, with D uncertain. The CDR3 is 13 residues long. Germline CDR1 and CDR2: LNHDA and SQIVND (reference sequence). Trimming cost V 9 bases and J 0 bases, with 12 bases left between them. CDR3 sequence: CASRPGSSYEQYF. The CDR3 bases are TGTGCCAGCAGACCAGGAAGCTCCTACGAGCAGTACTTC.

This chain joins TRBV2 and TRBJ2-5; D uncertain. Germline CDR1 is SNHLY and CDR2 is FYNNEI. CDR3 length equals 13 residues. With 2 bases removed from V and 1 base from J, the gap between germline ends came to 5 bases. DNA of the CDR3: TGTGCCAGCAGTGAACATACCCAAGAGACCCAGTACTTC. Translation gives CASSEHTQETQYF.

Worth noting for this clone: Other nucleotide sequences in the sample specify the same CDR3. The gene calls are TRBV19 and TRBJ2-7; perhaps TRBD2 as D (5 bases). Germline loops: CDR1 LNHDA, CDR2 SQIVND (reference sequence). V was cut by 1 base and J by 1 base, with 8 bases left in between. The length of the CDR3 is 14 residues. The chain's CDR3 is CASSIAEGSYEQYF. Here the CDR3 DNA reads TGTGCCAGTAGTATAGCCGAGGGATCCTACGAGCAGTACTTC.

This clone was seen once. This chain uses TRBV11-1 with TRBJ1-2, with TRBD1 identical over 12 bases. CDR3 size: 17 residues. The V segment lost 3 bases and the J segment 4 bases; nucleotides outside the gene matches: 9. Looked up from germline, CDR1 is SGHAT and CDR2 is FQDESV (reference sequence). This chain's CDR3 is CASSFSAGTGGAYGYTF. In nucleotides, the CDR3 is TGTGCCAGCAGCTTTAGTGCCGGGACAGGGGGCGCCTATGGCTACACCTTC.

V usage is TRBV11-2 and J usage is TRBJ2-7; a weak D match, TRBD2 (5 bases). V shed 11 bases and J shed 1 base, with 9 bases lying between them. The CDR3 length is 11 residues. Germline V CDR1 and CDR2: SGHAT, FQNNGV. The CDR3, as DNA: TGTGCCGCGGGCAGATCCTACGAGCAGTACTTC. It is translated as CAAGRSYEQYF.

The J gene is TRBJ1-2, the V gene TRBV5-4; 9 nucleotides agree with TRBD1. CDR1 is SGHNT, CDR2 YYREEE, per germline (reference sequence). CDR3 length: 14 amino acids. Trimming cost V 2 bases and J 7 bases; bases outside gene matches: 6. CDR3 in amino acids: CASSFSGTGSGYTF. The CDR3, as DNA: TGTGCCAGCAGCTTTTCCGGGACAGGGAGTGGCTACACCTTC.

The rearrangement uses TRBV27 and TRBJ2-1; TRBD2 agrees at 8 bases. V was pared by 6 bases and J by 7 bases, with 8 bases of the junction left unmatched. Germline V gives CDR1 MNHEY, CDR2 SMNVEV (reference sequence). This CDR3 contains 14 residues. This CDR3 reads CASSPRGAENEQFF. The CDR3 bases are TGTGCCAGCAGCCCGCGGGGGGCTGAGAATGAGCAGTTCTTC.

V is TRBV11-1 and J is TRBJ2-2; D not certain. The ends were cut back, 1 base at V and 1 base at J, with 4 bases in the middle. Looked up from germline, CDR1 is SGHAT and CDR2 is FQDESV (reference sequence). This CDR3 is 14 amino acids long. CDR3 coding DNA: TGTGCCAGCAGCTTAGTGCTGAACACCGGGGAGCTGTTTTTT. Amino acid sequence: CASSLVLNTGELFF.

The chain uses TRBV7-8 and TRBJ2-5, with D possibly being TRBD2 (5 bases). This CDR3 spans 13 amino acids. V lost 4 bases and J lost 4, with 10 bases in between. CDR1 is SGHVS and CDR2 is FQNEAQ in the germline V gene. The DNA of the CDR3 is TGTGCCAGCAGCTCTGACTACGGAGAGACCCAGTACTTC. Translating gives CASSSDYGETQYF.

V gene TRBV19 combines with J gene TRBJ2-7, with no clear D. The CDR3 sequence is 11 residues long. V lost 9 bases, J lost 4 bases, and 10 bases lay in between. The germline gives CDR1 LNHDA, CDR2 SQIVND (reference sequence). As DNA, the CDR3 is TGTGCCAGAACAAGACGGTACGAGCAGTACTTC. Translation gives CARTRRYEQYF.

This chain links TRBV6-1 with TRBJ2-7, with TRBD1 matching over 12 bases. CDR3 size: 14 residues. Germline values: CDR1 MNHNS, CDR2 SASEGT. J gave up 6 bases and V 3 bases, and 3 bases lay outside the gene matches. The chain's CDR3 is CASSDGTGGAEQYF. The CDR3 coding sequence is TGTGCCAGCAGTGATGGGACAGGGGGCGCCGAGCAGTACTTC.

The chain joins TRBV5-1 to TRBJ1-1; D unresolved. Germline CDR1 SGHRS, CDR2 YFSETQ. Between the trimmed V and J ends, which lost 0 bases and 5 bases, there was a span of 8 bases. This CDR3 has 13 amino acids. The chain's CDR3 is CASSLGQVTEAFF. In DNA form, the CDR3 reads TGCGCCAGCAGCTTGGGCCAGGTGACTGAAGCTTTCTTT.

This clone was counted once. The CDR3 nucleotides read TGTGCCAGCAGTGGATGGGGGGAAGGCAATCAGCCCCAGCATTTT. Amino acids: CASSGWGEGNQPQHF. This rearrangement joins TRBV2 to TRBJ1-5; possible D gene TRBD1, 5 bases. The V end lost 4 bases, the J end lost 2 bases, and 12 bases lay between the germline ends. Germline CDR1 and CDR2: SNHLY and FYNNEI. CDR3 length: 15 amino acids.

A single count supports this clone. J is TRBJ2-3 and V is TRBV5-4; 9 bases are a match to TRBD1. The trim removed 4 bases at V and 4 bases at J, leaving 4 bases unmatched. The V gene's germline CDR1 is SGHNT and CDR2 YYREEE (reference sequence). The CDR3 totals 14 residues. The CDR3 DNA reads as TGTGCCAGCAGCCTCTGGACAGGGGCAGATACGCAGTATTTT. Its translation is CASSLWTGADTQYF.